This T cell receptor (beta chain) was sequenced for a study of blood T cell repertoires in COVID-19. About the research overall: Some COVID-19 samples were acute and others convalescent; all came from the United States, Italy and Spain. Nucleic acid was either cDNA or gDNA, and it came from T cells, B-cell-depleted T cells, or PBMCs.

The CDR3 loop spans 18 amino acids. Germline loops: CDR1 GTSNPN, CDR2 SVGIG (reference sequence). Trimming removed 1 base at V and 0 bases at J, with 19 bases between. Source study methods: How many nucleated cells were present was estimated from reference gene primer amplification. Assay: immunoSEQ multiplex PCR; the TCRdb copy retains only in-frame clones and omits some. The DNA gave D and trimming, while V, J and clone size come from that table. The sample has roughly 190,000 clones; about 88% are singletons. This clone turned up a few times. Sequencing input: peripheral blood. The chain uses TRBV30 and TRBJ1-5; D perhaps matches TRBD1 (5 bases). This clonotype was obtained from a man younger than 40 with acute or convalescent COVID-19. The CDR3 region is CAWSEPGLVIYSNQPQHF. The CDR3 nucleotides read TGTGCCTGGAGTGAACCGGGACTGGTGATTTATAGCAATCAGCCCCAGCATTTT.